Presented here are 23 T cell receptor beta chains from one specimen sequenced in a study of cytomegalovirus exposure and HLA in healthy donors. The primer mix had 60 Vbeta and 13 Jbeta primers. Sequenced by immunoSEQ multiplex PCR; TCRdb stores in-frame clones only, minus some. The sample lists over 150,000 clones, 82% occurring once. The sample comprised PBMCs. These receptors came from a boy between 2 and 15 years old in good health and CMV-seronegative.

J is TRBJ2-3 and V is TRBV5-4; D is possibly TRBD2 (6 bases). With 0 bases removed from V and 1 base from J, the gap between germline ends came to 9 bases. The CDR3 consists of 15 residues. Germline-derived CDR1 and CDR2 are SGHNT and YYREEE (reference sequence). The CDR3 region has the DNA TGTGCCAGCAGCTTGGCCGGAGGGGGCACAGATACGCAGTATTTT. Its translation is CASSLAGGGTDTQYF.

V gene TRBV27 combines with J gene TRBJ1-6; no definite D call. This CDR3 contains 14 residues. Deletions cut 5 bases from V and 10 bases from J, with 15 bases between. Germline V gene sequence: CDR1 MNHEY, CDR2 SMNVEV (reference sequence). This CDR3 is CASSPAGLGSPLHF. In DNA form, the CDR3 reads TGTGCCAGCAGTCCCGCGGGCCTCGGATCACCCCTCCACTTT.

In this sample, this clone turned up a few times. The chain combines TRBV29-1 with TRBJ1-1; D is uncertain. The V end lost 8 bases, the J end lost 4 bases, and 17 bases lay between the germline ends. There are 13 residues in the CDR3. Germline V gives CDR1 SQVTM, CDR2 ANQGSEA. The CDR3 loop reads CSLAAGVGTEAFF. In DNA form, the CDR3 reads TGCAGCCTTGCCGCGGGAGTCGGCACTGAAGCTTTCTTT.

The CDR3 nucleotides read TGTGCCAGCAGCGCTGACACTAACACTGAAGCTTTCTTT. This sequence encodes CASSADTNTEAFF. V usage is TRBV7-6 and J usage is TRBJ1-1, with D unresolved. CDR3 size: 13 residues. Trimming took 5 bases from V and 2 from J, leaving 9 bases between them. Germline V gene sequence: CDR1 SGHVS, CDR2 FNYEAQ.

This chain joins TRBV9 and TRBJ2-1, with D perhaps TRBD2 (7 bases). Germline lookup yields CDR1 SGDLS and CDR2 YYNGEE. The V end was cut by 4 bases, the J end by 7 bases, with 15 bases between. CDR3 length: 14 residues. The CDR3 DNA follows: TGTGCCAGCAGCCCTTTGGGGGGGCGAAATGAGCAGTTCTTC. Translated, it gives CASSPLGGRNEQFF.

The chain links TRBV7-9 to TRBJ2-2; D gene unclear. This CDR3 comprises 12 residues. Looked up from germline, CDR1 is SEHNR and CDR2 is FQNEAQ (reference sequence). Deletions cut 5 bases from V and 3 bases from J, with 4 bases between. The CDR3 loop is CASSPDTGELFF. Written as DNA, the CDR3 is TGTGCCAGCAGCCCGGACACCGGGGAGCTGTTTTTT.

This sequence joins TRBV6-5 and TRBJ1-2; no clear D gene. V was pared by 2 bases and J by 6 bases, with 13 bases between. Germline V gives CDR1 MNHEY, CDR2 SVGAGI. This CDR3 has 14 residues. CDR3 region: CASSYEGSKDGYTF. Here the CDR3 DNA reads TGTGCCAGCAGTTACGAGGGTAGCAAAGATGGCTACACCTTC.

This rearrangement joins TRBV15 to TRBJ2-7; TRBD1 is a possible D gene (6 bases). Germline values: CDR1 LNHNV, CDR2 YYDKDF (reference sequence). Trimming removed 0 bases at V and 2 bases at J, with 14 bases between. CDR3 size: 16 residues. The CDR3 region has the DNA TGTGCCACCAGCAGAGACCGAACAGGGAACCCCTACGAGCAGTACTTC. Its translation is CATSRDRTGNPYEQYF.

This clone has a handful of counts. J is TRBJ1-6 and V is TRBV19, with 10 bases identical to TRBD1. V lost 5 bases and J lost 7; bases outside the gene matches: 11. CDR3 size: 17 residues. Germline-derived CDR1 and CDR2 are LNHDA and SQIVND (reference sequence). The DNA for the CDR3 is TGTGCCAGTAGTGCCGAGGACAGGGGGTTGCAAAATTCACCCCTCCACTTT. This sequence encodes CASSAEDRGLQNSPLHF.

The chain recombines TRBV6-1 with TRBJ2-2; 8 bases are a match to TRBD1. The CDR3 extends over 13 amino acids. The germline V gene has CDR1 MNHNS and CDR2 SASEGT. V lost 11 bases, J lost 3 bases, and 5 bases stayed unmatched. The CDR3 region has the DNA TGTGCCGTCCGGGACAGGTACACCGGGGAGCTGTTTTTT. Its translation is CAVRDRYTGELFF.

The genes are TRBV30 and TRBJ1-1; the D gene is possibly TRBD1 (5 bases). There are 11 residues in the CDR3. V gave up 2 bases and J gave up 11 bases, with 12 bases separating them. CDR1 and CDR2 from the germline V gene are GTSNPN and SVGIG (reference sequence). The CDR3 loop is CAWSPQVRAFF. The CDR3 DNA reads TGTGCCTGGAGTCCACAGGTACGGGCTTTCTTT.

V and J are TRBV7-2 and TRBJ2-5; 9 nucleotides line up with TRBD2. This CDR3 spans 15 amino acids. Germline assignment: CDR1 SGHTA and CDR2 FQGNSA. Losses at the gene ends were 2 bases for V and 5 bases for J; bases not matched to a gene: 6. This chain's CDR3 is CASSLQGGGAETQYF. CDR3 sequence (DNA): TGTGCCAGCAGCTTACAAGGCGGGGGGGCGGAGACCCAGTACTTC. Filled out from reference TRBV7-2 and TRBJ2-5, the complete variable domain reads GAGVSQSPSNKVTEKGKDVELRCDPISGHTALYWYRQSLGQGLEFLIYFQGNSAPDKSGLPSDRFSAERTGGSVSTLTIQRTQQEDSAVYLCASSLQGGGAETQYFGPGTRLLVL.

This chain connects TRBV7-9 to TRBJ2-2; 9 bases line up with TRBD2. The germline V gene has CDR1 SEHNR and CDR2 FQNEAQ (reference sequence). The trim removed 2 bases at V and 0 bases at J, leaving 7 bases unmatched. This CDR3 has 18 amino acids. The CDR3 loop is CASSLRNSGGANTGELFF. The CDR3 DNA reads TGTGCCAGCAGCTTAAGGAATAGCGGGGGTGCGAACACCGGGGAGCTGTTTTTT.

This clone occurred a few times. The rearrangement uses TRBV5-5 and TRBJ2-2, with TRBD2 matching over 13 bases. This CDR3 spans 17 amino acids. Germline lookup yields CDR1 SGHKS and CDR2 YYEKEE (reference sequence). The V segment lost 0 bases and the J segment 5 bases; nucleotides outside the gene matches: 4. CDR3 region: CASSLGTSGGATGELFF. DNA of the CDR3: TGTGCCAGCAGCTTGGGAACTAGCGGGGGGGCTACCGGGGAGCTGTTTTTT. Combining the CDR3 with reference TRBV5-5 and TRBJ2-2 gives the whole variable domain DAGVTQSPTHLIKTRGQQVTLRCSPISGHKSVSWYQQVLGQGPQFIFQYYEKEERGRGNFPDRFSARQFPNYSSELNVNALLLGDSALYLCASSLGTSGGATGELFFGEGSRLTVL.

The V call is TRBV18, the J call TRBJ1-5; perhaps TRBD1 as D (6 bases). V lost 5 bases and J 6 bases, leaving 14 bases between the germline ends. The CDR3 is 14 residues long. CDR1 and CDR2 (germline): KGHSH, LQKENI. CDR3 bases: TGTGCCAGCTCATCCAGGGGAGGGGGTCAGCCCCAGCATTTT. Its protein product is CASSSRGGGQPQHF. The full variable domain, with the rest looked up from reference TRBV18 and TRBJ1-5, is NAGVMQNPRHLVRRRGQEARLRCSPMKGHSHVYWYRQLPEEGLKFMVYLQKENIIDESGMPKERFSAEFPKEGPSILRIQQVVRGDSAAYFCASSSRGGGQPQHFGDGTRLSIL.

The chain joins TRBV4-1 to TRBJ1-2; 7 bases agree with TRBD1. Germline lookup yields CDR1 MGHRA and CDR2 YSYEKL. This CDR3 region has 17 residues. The junction had 18 bases not matched to a gene; V was cut back by 3 bases and J by 8 bases. The CDR3 here is CASSQPSRSGGWWGYTF. The DNA for the CDR3 is TGCGCCAGCAGCCAGCCAAGCCGCTCAGGGGGGTGGTGGGGCTACACCTTC.

The rearrangement uses TRBV4-1 and TRBJ2-3; D is ambiguous. Germline V gene data show CDR1 as MGHRA and CDR2 as YSYEKL. The CDR3 runs 15 residues. V lost 1 base and J lost 4, with 12 bases in between. CDR3 nucleotides: TGCGCCAGCAGCCAAGTGCAGTCGAACGCAGATACGCAGTATTTT. Its translation is CASSQVQSNADTQYF.

The chain links TRBV4-2 to TRBJ2-1, with 8 nucleotides matching TRBD1. With 0 bases clipped from V and 5 bases from J, the junction kept 9 bases outside the gene matches. Germline V gene data show CDR1 as LGHNA and CDR2 as YNFKEQ. The CDR3 consists of 17 residues. CDR3 coding DNA: TGTGCCAGCAGCCAAGACTCACAGGGGGTCAGCAACAATGAGCAGTTCTTC. This sequence encodes CASSQDSQGVSNNEQFF.

The V gene is TRBV2, the J gene TRBJ2-5; D is possibly TRBD1 (6 bases). The J call is uncertain, as TRBJ2-7 better fits the DNA end. Germline loops: CDR1 SNHLY, CDR2 FYNNEI. This CDR3 region has 12 residues. The CDR3 DNA is TGTGCCAGCAGTGCACAGGGTTACGAGCAGTACTTC. Its protein is CASSAQGYEQYF.

The V and J genes are TRBV6-1 and TRBJ2-1; TRBD2 matches at 8 bases. Germline V CDR1 and CDR2: MNHNS, SASEGT. Trimming took 4 bases from V and 10 from J; bases not matched to a gene: 9. The CDR3 length is 14 residues. The CDR3 nucleotides read TGTGCCAGCAGTGTGCCAGCGGGGGTATTAGAGCAGTTCTTC. Translated, it gives CASSVPAGVLEQFF.

The V and J genes are TRBV11-2 and TRBJ1-2; 7 nucleotides line up with TRBD1. With V trimmed by 5 bases and J by 6 bases, 9 bases remained unmatched. CDR1 and CDR2 from the germline V gene are SGHAT and FQNNGV. The CDR3 contains 14 residues. The CDR3 nucleotides are TGTGCCAGCAGCCCAGAGACAGGGTGGAATGGCTACACCTTC. Protein sequence: CASSPETGWNGYTF.

This chain joins TRBV7-9 and TRBJ1-5; D call uncertain. In germline, CDR1 is SEHNR, CDR2 FQNEAQ (reference sequence). The V gene lost 5 bases and the J gene lost 4 bases, with 15 bases spanning the gap. The CDR3 loop spans 15 amino acids. CDR3 amino acids: CASSDGWGANQPQHF. CDR3 in DNA: TGTGCCAGCAGCGACGGATGGGGAGCAAATCAGCCCCAGCATTTT.

The rearrangement joins TRBV12-5 to TRBJ2-5; TRBD2 is a possible D gene (6 bases). The CDR3 covers 12 residues. The germline gives CDR1 LGHNT, CDR2 FRNRAP. The V gene lost 7 bases and the J gene lost 5 bases, with 11 bases spanning the gap. This chain's CDR3 is CASESRGETQYF. CDR3 in DNA: TGTGCTAGTGAGAGCCGGGGGGAGACCCAGTACTTC.